This T cell receptor beta chain was obtained from a study of T cell repertoires in cytomegalovirus infection. V shed 7 bases and J shed 0 bases, with 12 bases lying between them. This CDR3 region has 14 residues. CDR1 and CDR2 (germline): LNHDA, SQIVND (reference sequence). This clonotype was observed many times. What it recognizes is unknown. MiXCR, run by TCRdb on the reads, gives a single entry per CDR3 protein. The sample has hundreds of thousands of distinct CDR3 sequences, about a third seen once. The material sequenced was cultured CD8+ T cells from PBMCs, taken from culture after CMV antigen stimulation. This TCR came from a human donor in good health (CMV status not recorded). Some clones in this sample may be carry-over from other donors' samples. The chain joins TRBV19 to TRBJ2-5; perhaps TRBD1 as D (6 bases). CDR3 loop: CASTPQGHQETQYF. DNA for the CDR3: TGTGCCAGTACCCCACAGGGCCACCAAGAGACCCAGTACTTC.